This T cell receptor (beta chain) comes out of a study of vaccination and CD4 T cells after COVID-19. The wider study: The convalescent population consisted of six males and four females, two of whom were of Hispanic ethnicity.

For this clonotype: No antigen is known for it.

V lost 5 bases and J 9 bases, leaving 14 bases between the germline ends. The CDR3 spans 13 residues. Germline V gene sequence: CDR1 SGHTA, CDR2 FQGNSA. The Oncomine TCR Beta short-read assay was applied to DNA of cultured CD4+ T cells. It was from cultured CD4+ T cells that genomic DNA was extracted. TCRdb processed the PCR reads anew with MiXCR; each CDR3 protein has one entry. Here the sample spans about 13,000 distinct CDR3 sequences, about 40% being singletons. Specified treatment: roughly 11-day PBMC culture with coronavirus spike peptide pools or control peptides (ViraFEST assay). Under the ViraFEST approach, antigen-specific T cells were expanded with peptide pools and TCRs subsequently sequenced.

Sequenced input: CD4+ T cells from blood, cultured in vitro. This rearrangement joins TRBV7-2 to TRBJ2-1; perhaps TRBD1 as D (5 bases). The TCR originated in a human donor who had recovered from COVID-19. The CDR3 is CASSPDTVGEQFF. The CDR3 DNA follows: TGTGCCAGCAGCCCGGACACGGTGGGTGAGCAGTTCTTC.